This T cell receptor (beta chain) was captured by sequencing in a study of cytomegalovirus exposure and HLA in healthy donors (dated by TCRdb to the late 2010s). Background on the whole study: The 666 repertoires of the first cohort and the roughly 120 validation repertoires were produced on the same platform, according to a later analysis. To predict cytomegalovirus infection status, the study combined high-throughput TCR immunosequencing, statistical association of individual TCRs with disease status, and machine learning. The aim of the study was to test whether cataloging public T cell receptors could identify signatures of past pathogen exposure. A separate validation cohort of roughly 130 different subjects was used in addition to the approximately 610-subject first cohort. Findings and caveats that apply to the study as a whole: Most TCR sequences were seen in very few donors, while some public TCRs were found in many individuals. In both the original and validation cohorts, the classifier was reported to diagnose cytomegalovirus status with high specificity and sensitivity. Three of the identified cytomegalovirus-associated TCR beta chains were confirmed in vitro to be specific for cytomegalovirus antigens. It was suggested by the authors that the approach could potentially be generalized to other disease states and immunological phenotypes. A later analysis lacked HLA typing for the validation cohort, so it scored co-occurrence in that cohort across all 120 or so repertoires. The study listed 150 to 200 TCR beta chains as associated with cytomegalovirus. In a later analysis, TCRs clustered in the first cohort were found to also tend to co-occur in the roughly 130 validation repertoires, with about 94% of cluster scores above 0.

The donors were included in the validation cohort of some 120 subjects, a group kept apart from the roughly 670-subject first cohort. Including cysteine and phenylalanine, the CDR3 has 14 amino acids. Only CDR3 DNA is held: 42 bases, read in frame from base 1. V gives up 0 bases and J gives up 4 bases, and the segment between their germline ends measures 9 bases. In the germline V gene (reference sequence), CDR1 corresponds to LNHNV and CDR2 to YYDKDF. This clone has just one count. Which antigen it targets is not known. No base quality values were provided; no much bigger clone lies one nucleotide off. The method was the immunoSEQ multiplex PCR assay. The authors' analysis ran thus. A statistical classification framework was built for diagnosing cytomegalovirus status from the catalog of TCR beta chain sequences. The clones in this table, taken by TCRdb from immuneACCESS, are in-frame only. Not every clone is retained; where verified, under half of the shortfall comes from an unresolved V gene, and the cause of the rest is unknown. That table is the source of V, J and clone size, and D and trimming were worked out from the DNA. The sample table records around 140,000 clones; about 94% of these occur just once. The ten largest clones add up to about 1.7% of the sample.

The rearranged segments are TRBV15 and TRBJ1-2, with no reliable assignment of the D segment. This TCR was sampled from a man between 18 and 29 years old in good health and CMV-seropositive. Sequenced material: PBMCs. The DNA is as follows: TGTGCCACCAGCAGAGATGGCGGGAGCTATGGCTACACCTTC. It specifies CATSRDGGSYGYTF.